These T cell receptor beta chains were read from a single sample in a study of cytomegalovirus exposure and HLA in healthy donors. Generated by immunoSEQ multiplex PCR, the TCRdb table keeps only in-frame clones and is missing some. The sample holds 150,000 to 200,000 clones. Source material: PBMCs. The receptors were sampled from a woman under 30 in good health and CMV-seropositive. Each CDR3 is given with its conserved first and last residue. Fields, in order: D gene, V gene, J gene, CDR3 DNA, CDR3 protein. The D gene is left open where the match is weak.

>.|TRBV6-4|TRBJ2-1
TGTGCCAGCAGTGACTCGATGGGGACACCAAAGTTCTTC
CASSDSMGTPKFF
>.|TRBV2|TRBJ1-1
TGCGCAGGGACTGGGTGGGTGAACACTGAAGCTTTCTTT
CAGTGWVNTEAFF
>TRBD1|TRBV5-1|TRBJ2-5
TGCGCCAGCAGCTTGGAACAGGGGGCCTTAATGGAGACCCAGTACTTC
CASSLEQGALMETQYF
>TRBD2|TRBV7-6|TRBJ2-3
TGTGCCAGCAGCGAGCGCCCGCGGGGGAGGTTTACAGATACGCAGTATTTT
CASSERPRGRFTDTQYF
>TRBD2|TRBV5-1|TRBJ2-3
TGCGCCAGCAGCTCGAGACTAGCGGGAGCTCGAGATACGCAGTATTTT
CASSSRLAGARDTQYF
>TRBD2|TRBV5-6|TRBJ2-5
TGTGCCAGCAGCTGGGGACTAAGCGGAGTGATACAAGAGACCCAGTACTTC
CASSWGLSGVIQETQYF
>TRBD1|TRBV19|TRBJ1-2
TGTGCCAGTAGCAACCCCCGACAGGGCGACTATGGCTACACCTTC
CASSNPRQGDYGYTF
>.|TRBV5-1|TRBJ2-5
TGCGCCAGCAGCTTCCGGGACACCCAAGAGACCCAGTACTTC
CASSFRDTQETQYF
>TRBD1|TRBV30|TRBJ2-5
TGTGCCTGGAGCAGGGACAGCCAAGAGACCCAGTACTTC
CAWSRDSQETQYF
>TRBD2|TRBV29-1|TRBJ2-1
TGCAGCGTTACCGGGACTAGCGGGGTCAATGAGCAGTTCTTC
CSVTGTSGVNEQFF
>TRBD2|TRBV19|TRBJ2-1
TGTGCCAGTAGTAGATCTAGCGGGAGATCCTACAATGAGCAGTTCTTC
CASSRSSGRSYNEQFF
>.|TRBV7-9|TRBJ1-1
TGTGCCAGCAGGCCGAATCCCCTAACTGAAGCTTTCTTT
CASRPNPLTEAFF
>.|TRBV10-3|TRBJ1-5
TGTGCCATCAGTAAGGACATGGCAGGGAATCAGCCCCAGCATTTT
CAISKDMAGNQPQHF
>TRBD2|TRBV7-9|TRBJ2-1
TGTGCCAGCAGCCCTAGGGGTATGACTAGCGGGTACAATGAGCAGTTCTTC
CASSPRGMTSGYNEQFF
>.|TRBV7-2|TRBJ1-4
TGTACCAGCAGCTTAATGGGGAGTGCTAATGAAAAACTGTTTTTT
CTSSLMGSANEKLFF
>TRBD1|TRBV2|TRBJ1-2
TGTGCCAGCAGTCCCGGGACAGGGACCCGGGGCTACACCTTC
CASSPGTGTRGYTF
>.|TRBV6-7|TRBJ1-4
TGTGCCAGCAGTAAACTAAGGCCCAGATCTAATGAAAAACTGTTTTTT
CASSKLRPRSNEKLFF
>TRBD2|TRBV27|TRBJ2-1
TGTGCCAGCTCCGCTAGCGGGTTCTACAATGAGCAGTTCTTC
CASSASGFYNEQFF
>TRBD1|TRBV4-1|TRBJ2-7
TGCGCCAGCAGCCCATCCGGGACAGGACTGTCCGAGCAGTACTTC
CASSPSGTGLSEQYF
>TRBD2|TRBV6-5|TRBJ2-7
TGTGCCAGCAGTTACAGTCTAGCGGGGTCCTACGAGCAGTACTTC
CASSYSLAGSYEQYF
>.|TRBV6-5|TRBJ1-1
TGTGCCAGCAGTTACTCGGGGCAGAAAGCTTTCTTT
CASSYSGQKAFF
>.|TRBV7-9|TRBJ1-3
TGTGCCAGCAGCTTAAAGGGACTAGTCAGTTTCTCTGGAAACACCATATATTTT
CASSLKGLVSFSGNTIYF
>TRBD1|TRBV5-1|TRBJ2-5
TGCGCCAGCAGCACCGGGACAGGGGGAGAGACCCAGTACTTC
CASSTGTGGETQYF
>.|TRBV6-1|TRBJ1-4
TGTGCCAGCAGTCTGCGGACAGCAACTAATGAAAAACTGTTTTTT
CASSLRTATNEKLFF
>TRBD2|TRBV7-2|TRBJ2-1
TGTGCCAGCAGCTTAGCGAAAATAGCGGGACTCTCCTACAATGAGCAGTTCTTC
CASSLAKIAGLSYNEQFF
>TRBD1|TRBV9|TRBJ1-5
TGTGCCAGCAGCGTAGATGGGGATACAGGGGCCCAGCCCCAGCATTTT
CASSVDGDTGAQPQHF
>TRBD1|TRBV10-3|TRBJ1-6
TGTGCCATCAGACCGGGACAGGAGAATTCACCCCTCCACTTT
CAIRPGQENSPLHF
>.|TRBV30|TRBJ2-7
TGTGCCTGGAGTGTACGTGACTACGAGCAGTACTTC
CAWSVRDYEQYF
>.|TRBV7-3|TRBJ2-1
TGTGCCAGCAAGATGGGGGGGCCGGGCAATGAGCAGTTCTTC
CASKMGGPGNEQFF
>.|TRBV14|TRBJ2-7
TGTGCCAGCAGCCAAAGCTATCTGGACGAGCAGTACTTC
CASSQSYLDEQYF
>TRBD2|TRBV13|TRBJ2-1
TGTGCCAGCAGCCCTACTAGCGGGGCCTACAATGAGCAGTTCTTC
CASSPTSGAYNEQFF
>TRBD2|TRBV11-2|TRBJ2-5
TGTGCCAGCAGCTCCCTAACTAGCGGGCAAGAGACCCAGTACTTC
CASSSLTSGQETQYF
>TRBD2|TRBV10-3|TRBJ2-7
TGTGCCACACGGACTAGCGGGATAAACTACGAGCAGTACTTC
CATRTSGINYEQYF
>TRBD1|TRBV5-5|TRBJ1-3
TGTGCCAGCAGTTCCCAGGGGGCAGGAGCGGGAAACACCATATATTTT
CASSSQGAGAGNTIYF
>.|TRBV18|TRBJ1-2
TGTGCCAGCTCACCACCGTTCGGGGATCCTAACTATGGCTACACCTTC
CASSPPFGDPNYGYTF
>.|TRBV29-1|TRBJ1-2
TGCAGCGTTGAAGACGGAGCTAACTATGGCTACACCTTC
CSVEDGANYGYTF
>.|TRBV10-3|TRBJ1-2
TGTGCCATCAGTGGGGCAGGGTATGGCTACACCTTC
CAISGAGYGYTF
>TRBD1|TRBV19|TRBJ1-1
TGTGCCAGTAGTATCGACTCACAGGGGTTCACTGAGGCTTTCTTT
CASSIDSQGFTEAFF
>TRBD1|TRBV10-3|TRBJ2-7
TGTGCCATCAGTGGACAGGGGTACGAGCAGTACTTC
CAISGQGYEQYF
>TRBD2|TRBV10-3|TRBJ2-1
TGTGCCATCAGTCAACTAGCGGGAGCCTCTAATGAGCAGTTCTTC
CAISQLAGASNEQFF
>.|TRBV15|TRBJ2-1
TGTGCCACCAGCAGAGACGCCGGGACACATGGGGATGAGCAGTTCTTC
CATSRDAGTHGDEQFF
>.|TRBV9|TRBJ1-4
TGTGCCAGCAGCGTATCGGGGTCTGAAAAACTGTTTTTT
CASSVSGSEKLFF
>TRBD2|TRBV9|TRBJ2-5
TGTGCCAGCAGCGCACTAGCGGGGGGGGAGACCCAGTACTTC
CASSALAGGETQYF
>.|TRBV5-1|TRBJ2-1
TGCGCCAGCATGGGGGGAAATGAGCAGTTCTTC
CASMGGNEQFF
>.|TRBV6-1|TRBJ1-1
TGTGCCAGCAGGGGGTGGCGGGGGAACACTGAAGCTTTCTTT
CASRGWRGNTEAFF
>TRBD1|TRBV7-2|TRBJ1-3
TGTGCCAGCAGCTACATCGGGACAGGCCACCCTGTCATATATTTT
CASSYIGTGHPVIYF
>.|TRBV5-1|TRBJ2-1
TGCGCCAGCAGCTTGGGGGACAATCCCCTCTATCGGGAGCAGTTCTTC
CASSLGDNPLYREQFF
>TRBD1|TRBV5-1|TRBJ1-1
TGCGCCAGCAGCCCTCGACAGGGTCAGGGGCTGAACACTGAAGCTTTCTTT
CASSPRQGQGLNTEAFF
>TRBD2|TRBV7-2|TRBJ2-1
TGTGCCAGCAGCCCGAGAAGGACTAGCGGGGGGGCCTTTCGTCAGTTCTTC
CASSPRRTSGGAFRQFF
>.|TRBV29-1|TRBJ2-1
TGCAGCGTTGGGCAGGTTTACAATGAGCAGTTCTTC
CSVGQVYNEQFF
>.|TRBV2|TRBJ1-2
TGTGCCAGCAGGCTCGGGACTCCTGGATACTATGGCTACACCTTC
CASRLGTPGYYGYTF